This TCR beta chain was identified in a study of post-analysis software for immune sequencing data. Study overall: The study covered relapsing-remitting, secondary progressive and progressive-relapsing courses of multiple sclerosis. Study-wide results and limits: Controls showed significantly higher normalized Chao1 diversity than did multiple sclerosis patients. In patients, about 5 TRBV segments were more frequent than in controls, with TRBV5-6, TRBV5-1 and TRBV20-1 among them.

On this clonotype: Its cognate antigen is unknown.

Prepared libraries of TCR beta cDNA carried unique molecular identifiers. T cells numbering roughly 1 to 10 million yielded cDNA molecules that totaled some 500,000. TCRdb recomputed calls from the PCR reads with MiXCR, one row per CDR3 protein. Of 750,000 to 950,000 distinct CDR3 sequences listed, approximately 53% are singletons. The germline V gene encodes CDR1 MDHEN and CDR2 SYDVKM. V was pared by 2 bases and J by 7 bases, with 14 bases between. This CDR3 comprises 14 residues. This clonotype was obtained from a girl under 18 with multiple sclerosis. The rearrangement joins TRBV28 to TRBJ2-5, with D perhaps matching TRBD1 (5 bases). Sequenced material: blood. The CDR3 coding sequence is TGTGCCAGCAGTTTAACCCTAATTGGGGCGACCCAGTACTTC. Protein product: CASSLTLIGATQYF.